This T cell receptor beta chain was identified during a study of CD8 T cells in ankylosing spondylitis. Study-level results: Several highly homologous variants formed a TCR beta motif that appeared characteristic of ankylosing spondylitis blood.

There are many counts of this clonotype. What it binds is unknown. TCRdb used MiXCR to reprocess the 5' RACE reads, holding one entry per CDR3 protein. The sample yields around 94,000 distinct CDR3 sequences, roughly 9% seen once. This clonotype originated in a male donor with ankylosing spondylitis. Sequencing was carried out using blood, either unsorted or a sorted T cell fraction (not recorded which).

CDR3 amino acids: CASTPTRGQGTEAFF. The DNA for the CDR3 is TGTGCCAGCACACCTACCAGGGGTCAGGGCACTGAAGCTTTCTTT. The rearrangement joins TRBV11-1 to TRBJ1-1, with TRBD1 as a possible D gene (6 bases). CDR3 length: 15 amino acids. Looked up from germline, CDR1 is SGHAT and CDR2 is FQDESV (reference sequence). Trimming shortened V by 7 bases and J by 4 bases, and 19 bases separated the two germline ends.